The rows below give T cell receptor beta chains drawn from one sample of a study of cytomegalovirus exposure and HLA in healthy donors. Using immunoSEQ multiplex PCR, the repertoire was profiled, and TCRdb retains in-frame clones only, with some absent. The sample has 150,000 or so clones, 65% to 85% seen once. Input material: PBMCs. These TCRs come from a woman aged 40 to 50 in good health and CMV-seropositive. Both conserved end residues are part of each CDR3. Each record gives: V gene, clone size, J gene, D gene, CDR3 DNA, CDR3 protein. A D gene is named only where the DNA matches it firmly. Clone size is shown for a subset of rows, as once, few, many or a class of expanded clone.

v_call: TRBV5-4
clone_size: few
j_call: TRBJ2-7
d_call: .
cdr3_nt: TGTGCCAGCAGCTTGTCCTCAGGATACGAGCAGTACTTC
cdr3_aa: CASSLSSGYEQYF

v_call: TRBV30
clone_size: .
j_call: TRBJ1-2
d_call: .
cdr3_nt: TGTGCCGGTCAACAGCAATCAACCTATGGCTACACCTTC
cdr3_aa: CAGQQQSTYGYTF

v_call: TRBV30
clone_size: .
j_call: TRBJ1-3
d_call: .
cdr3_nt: TGTGCCTGGAGTGTACTGTCCTCTGGAAACACCATATATTTT
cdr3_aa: CAWSVLSSGNTIYF

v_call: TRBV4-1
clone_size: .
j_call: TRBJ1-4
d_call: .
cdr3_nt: TGCGCCAGCAGCCAAGCTTTCCAGGACAGCTATAATGAAAAACTGTTTTTT
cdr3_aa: CASSQAFQDSYNEKLFF

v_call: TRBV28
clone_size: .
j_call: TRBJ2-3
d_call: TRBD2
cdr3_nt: TGTGCCAGCAGCCAACTAGCGGGCCCCACAGATACGCAGTATTTT
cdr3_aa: CASSQLAGPTDTQYF

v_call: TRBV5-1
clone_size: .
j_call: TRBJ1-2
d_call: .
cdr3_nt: TGCGCCAGCAGCTTCGCGGGTGATGGCTACACCTTC
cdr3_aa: CASSFAGDGYTF

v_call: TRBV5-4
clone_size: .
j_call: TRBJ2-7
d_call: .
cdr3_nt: TGTGCCAGCAGCTTGCGCGGGGGCCGCGGCGAGCAGTACTTC
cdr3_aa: CASSLRGGRGEQYF

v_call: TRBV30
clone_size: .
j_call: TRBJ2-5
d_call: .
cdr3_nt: TGTGCCTGGAGCCGAAACTCACCGGAAGAGACCCAGTACTTC
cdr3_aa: CAWSRNSPEETQYF

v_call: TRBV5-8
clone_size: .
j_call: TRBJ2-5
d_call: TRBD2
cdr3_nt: TGTGCCAGCAGCCGGACTAGCGGGGGGGCGGAGACCCAGTACTTC
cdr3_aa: CASSRTSGGAETQYF

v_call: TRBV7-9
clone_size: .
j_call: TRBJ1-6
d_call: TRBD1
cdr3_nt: TGTGCCAGCAGCTTGACAGGGCCCAATTCACCCCTCCACTTT
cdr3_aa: CASSLTGPNSPLHF

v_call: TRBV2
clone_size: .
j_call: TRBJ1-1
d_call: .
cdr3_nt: TGTGCCAGCAGCGGCTTTCCTCCCGGGGGGGGGTCTGAAGCTTTCTTT
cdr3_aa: CASSGFPPGGGSEAFF

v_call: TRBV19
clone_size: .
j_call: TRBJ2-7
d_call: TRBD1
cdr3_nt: TGTGCCAGGATGGGACAGAACATAACAACCAACTCCTACGAGCAGTACTTC
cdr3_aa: CARMGQNITTNSYEQYF

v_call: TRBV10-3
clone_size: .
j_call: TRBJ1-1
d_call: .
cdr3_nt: TGTGCCATTCGACAGGCGAACACTGAAGCTTTCTTT
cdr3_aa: CAIRQANTEAFF

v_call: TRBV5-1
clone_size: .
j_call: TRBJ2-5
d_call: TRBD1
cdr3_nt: TGCGCCAGCCGCTCAGGACAGGTCGGAGAGACCCAGTACTTC
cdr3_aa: CASRSGQVGETQYF

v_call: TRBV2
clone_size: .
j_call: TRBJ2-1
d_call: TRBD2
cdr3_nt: TGTGCCAGCATTTCCGGGACTAGAGTTCACAATGAGCAGTTCTTC
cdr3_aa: CASISGTRVHNEQFF

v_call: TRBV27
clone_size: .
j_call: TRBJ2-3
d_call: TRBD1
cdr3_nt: TGTGCCAGCAGTGCACGGACAGGAAGAGATACGCAGTATTTT
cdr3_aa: CASSARTGRDTQYF

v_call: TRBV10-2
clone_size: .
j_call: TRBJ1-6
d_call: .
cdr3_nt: TGCGCCAGCAGCAGGGTAGTAGATTCACCCCTCCACTTT
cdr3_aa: CASSRVVDSPLHF

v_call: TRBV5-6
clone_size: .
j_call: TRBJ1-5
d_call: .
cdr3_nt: TGTGCCAGCAGCTTTAGACAGGACCTAAGGCGTGATCAGCCCCAGCATTTT
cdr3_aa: CASSFRQDLRRDQPQHF

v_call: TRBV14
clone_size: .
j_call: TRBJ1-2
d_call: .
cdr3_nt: TGTGCCAGCAGCCAGGCAAACTATGGCTACACCTTC
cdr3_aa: CASSQANYGYTF

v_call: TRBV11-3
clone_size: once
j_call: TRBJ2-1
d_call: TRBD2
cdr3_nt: TGTGCCAGCAGCTACACCTCTGGGCGGGGGGGCGGGGAGCAGTTCTTC
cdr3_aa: CASSYTSGRGGGEQFF

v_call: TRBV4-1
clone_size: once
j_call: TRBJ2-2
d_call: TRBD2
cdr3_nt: TGCGCCAGCAGCCAAGATCCTATAATGAACCTAGCGGGGGGGTGGGAGGAGCTGTTTTTT
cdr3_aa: CASSQDPIMNLAGGWEELFF

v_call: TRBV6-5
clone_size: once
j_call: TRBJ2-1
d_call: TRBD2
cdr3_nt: TGTGCCAGCAGTTGGGCTAGCGGTTTGGATGAGCAGTTCTTC
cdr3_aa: CASSWASGLDEQFF

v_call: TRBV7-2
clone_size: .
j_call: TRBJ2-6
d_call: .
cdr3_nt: TGTGCCAGCAGCTTAGCTACAAGCTCTGGGGCCAACGTCCTGACTTTC
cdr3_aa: CASSLATSSGANVLTF

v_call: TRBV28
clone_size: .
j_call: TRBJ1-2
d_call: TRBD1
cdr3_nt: TGTGCCAGCAGGGCGACAGGGGAAGTAGACTACACCTTC
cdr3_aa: CASRATGEVDYTF

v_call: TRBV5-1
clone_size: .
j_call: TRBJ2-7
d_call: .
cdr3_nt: TGCGCCAGCAGACAAAACAGGGACGAGCAGTACTTC
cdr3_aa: CASRQNRDEQYF

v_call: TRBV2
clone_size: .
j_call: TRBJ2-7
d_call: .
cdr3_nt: TGTGCCAGCGAATTACTGAGCTCCTACGAGCAGTACTTC
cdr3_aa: CASELLSSYEQYF

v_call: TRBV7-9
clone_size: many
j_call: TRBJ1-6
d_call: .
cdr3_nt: TGTGCCAGCAGCCAAACCGACTTGATCGCTAATTCACCCCTCCACTTT
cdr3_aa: CASSQTDLIANSPLHF

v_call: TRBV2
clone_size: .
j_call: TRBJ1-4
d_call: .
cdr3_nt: TGTGCCAGCACCGTGAGGGGGTTACCTAATGAAAAACTGTTTTTT
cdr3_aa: CASTVRGLPNEKLFF

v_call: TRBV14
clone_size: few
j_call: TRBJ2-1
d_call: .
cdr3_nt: TGTGCCAGCAGCCAGGGGAGCTCCTACAATGAGCAGTTCTTC
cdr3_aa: CASSQGSSYNEQFF

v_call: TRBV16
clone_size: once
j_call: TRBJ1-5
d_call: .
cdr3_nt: TGTGCCAGCAGCCGACAAACCAATCAGCCCCAGCATTTT
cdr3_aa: CASSRQTNQPQHF

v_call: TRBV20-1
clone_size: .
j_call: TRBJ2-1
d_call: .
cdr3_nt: TGCAGTGCTAGGCGTCTCTATGAGCAGTTCTTC
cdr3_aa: CSARRLYEQFF

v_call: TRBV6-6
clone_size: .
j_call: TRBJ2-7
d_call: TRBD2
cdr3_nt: TGTACCAGCTCTCGCGGGGGGGCCTACGAGCAGTACTTC
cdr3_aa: CTSSRGGAYEQYF

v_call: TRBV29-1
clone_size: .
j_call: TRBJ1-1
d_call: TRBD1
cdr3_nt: TGCAGCGTTGCTTCTGTGACAGGGCTCGCTGAAGCTTTCTTT
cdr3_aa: CSVASVTGLAEAFF

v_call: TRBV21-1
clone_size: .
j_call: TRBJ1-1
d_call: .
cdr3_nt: TGTGCCATCGTAGGGGGATACACTGAAGCTTTCTTT
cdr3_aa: CAIVGGYTEAFF

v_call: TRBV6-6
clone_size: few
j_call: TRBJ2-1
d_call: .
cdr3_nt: TGTGCCAGCAGTCCCCATGGCGGCATGGGTGAGCAGTTCTTC
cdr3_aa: CASSPHGGMGEQFF

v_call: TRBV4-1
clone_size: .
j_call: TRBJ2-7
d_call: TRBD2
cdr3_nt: TGCGCCAGCAGCCCGACCGGGACTAGAAGCTACGAGCAGTACTTC
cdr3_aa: CASSPTGTRSYEQYF

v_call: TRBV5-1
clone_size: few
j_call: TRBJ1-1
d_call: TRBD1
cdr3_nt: TGCGCCAGCAGCTTGGGGACAGGGACCGGAGCTGAAGCTTTCTTT
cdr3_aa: CASSLGTGTGAEAFF

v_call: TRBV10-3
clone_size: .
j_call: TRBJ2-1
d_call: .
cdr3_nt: TGTGCCATCAGTGATAAGTTATTAGCGAGGAATGAGCAGTTCTTC
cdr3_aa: CAISDKLLARNEQFF

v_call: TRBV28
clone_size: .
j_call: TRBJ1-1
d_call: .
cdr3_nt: TGTGCCAGCAGTTTTTTACAGTATGGGTCAGGATGGGACACTGAAGCTTTCTTT
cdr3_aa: CASSFLQYGSGWDTEAFF

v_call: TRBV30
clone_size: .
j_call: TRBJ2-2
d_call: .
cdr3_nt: TGTGCCTGGAATACAGAAACAACCGGGGAGCTGTTTTTT
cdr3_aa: CAWNTETTGELFF

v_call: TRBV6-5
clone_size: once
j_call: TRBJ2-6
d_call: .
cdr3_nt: TGTGCCACAGGGTCTGGGGCCAACGTCCTGACTTTC
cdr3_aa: CATGSGANVLTF

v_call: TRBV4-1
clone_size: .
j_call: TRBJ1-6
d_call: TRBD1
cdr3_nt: TGCGCCAGCAGTCTTGGGGGACAGGGTTATAATTCACCCCTCCACTTT
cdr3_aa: CASSLGGQGYNSPLHF

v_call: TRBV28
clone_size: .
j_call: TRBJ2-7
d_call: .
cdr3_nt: TGTGCCAGCAGTTACCTGACAGCCTACGAGCAGTACTTC
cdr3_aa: CASSYLTAYEQYF

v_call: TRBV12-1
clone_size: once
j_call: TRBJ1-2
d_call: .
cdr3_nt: TGTGCCAGCAGGCAGAGAGACAGGGAAATTTATGGCTACACCTTC
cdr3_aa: CASRQRDREIYGYTF

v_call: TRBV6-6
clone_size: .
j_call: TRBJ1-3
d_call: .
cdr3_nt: TGTGCCAGCACCTATGGAAACACCATATATTTT
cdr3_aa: CASTYGNTIYF

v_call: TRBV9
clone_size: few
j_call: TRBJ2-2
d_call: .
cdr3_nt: TGTGCCAGCAGCCCCGGGGTAACCGGGGAGCTGTTTTTT
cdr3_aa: CASSPGVTGELFF

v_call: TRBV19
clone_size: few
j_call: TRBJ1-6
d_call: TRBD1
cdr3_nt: TGTGCCAGTAGTGTCAGACAGGGTGGCAATTCACCCCTCCACTTT
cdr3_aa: CASSVRQGGNSPLHF

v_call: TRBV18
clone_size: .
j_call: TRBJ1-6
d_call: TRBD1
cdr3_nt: TGTGCCAGCTCACCACGCGAATCGGGACAGGGCAATTCACCCCTCCACTTT
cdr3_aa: CASSPRESGQGNSPLHF

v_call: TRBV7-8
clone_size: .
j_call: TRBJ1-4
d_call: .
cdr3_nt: TGTGCCAGCAGCTCGCCAGCAACGGGAGAAAAACTGTTTTTT
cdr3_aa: CASSSPATGEKLFF

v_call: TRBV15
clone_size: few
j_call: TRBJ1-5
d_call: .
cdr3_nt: TGTGCCACCAGCAGAGATCGCCGCCAGGCAAGCAATCAGCCCCAGCATTTT
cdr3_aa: CATSRDRRQASNQPQHF